Presented here are 14 T cell receptor beta chains from one specimen sequenced in a study of T cell repertoires in ileal Crohn's disease (dated by TCRdb to the late 2010s). Receptor libraries were prepared by the immunoSEQ multiplex PCR assay. This is the immuneACCESS table as TCRdb keeps it, with only in-frame sequences that have V and J called. A part of the clones is gone; compared with another copy, unresolved V genes explain less than half, and the rest is unexplained. Here the sample has about 7,400 clones; roughly 80% occur a single time. The ten top clones hold 4.5% to 5% of the sample. The sequenced sample was ileal tissue. These receptors were collected from an adult with Crohn's disease.

The rearrangement links TRBV6-1 to TRBJ1-4; D unresolved. The germline V gene has CDR1 MNHNS and CDR2 SASEGT. The ends were cut back, 6 bases at V and 12 bases at J, with 11 bases in the middle. This CDR3 comprises 11 residues. This CDR3 is CASRYIQELFF. The CDR3 bases are TGTGCCAGCAGGTACATCCAAGAACTGTTTTTT.

The chain couples TRBV28 to TRBJ2-2, with D uncertain. Germline V gene sequence: CDR1 MDHEN, CDR2 SYDVKM. V was clipped by 5 bases and J by 1 base, with 8 bases between them. This CDR3 is 14 amino acids long. CDR3 nucleotides: TGTGCCAGCAGTCCGCCGGTGAACACCGGGGAGCTGTTTTTT. Translating it yields CASSPPVNTGELFF.

This clone showed up just once. J is TRBJ1-1 and V is TRBV30; D not certain. The length of the CDR3 is 14 residues. Germline-derived CDR1 and CDR2 are GTSNPN and SVGIG (reference sequence). The V and J ends lost 0 bases and 1 base respectively, with 9 bases between them. The CDR3 sequence is CAWSVQSGNTEAFF. CDR3 sequence (DNA): TGTGCCTGGAGTGTACAGTCAGGGAACACTGAAGCTTTCTTT.

The chain links TRBV27 to TRBJ1-1; D call uncertain. This CDR3 has 13 amino acids. CDR1 and CDR2 from the germline V gene are MNHEY and SMNVEV (reference sequence). The ends were cut back, 6 bases at V and 7 bases at J, with 15 bases in the middle. The DNA of the CDR3 is TGTGCCAGCAGCTCCCAATTGTCGGGTGAAGCTTTCTTT. It is translated as CASSSQLSGEAFF.

The V gene is TRBV5-1, the J gene TRBJ1-3, with 7 positions matching TRBD1. This CDR3 spans 16 amino acids. Germline values: CDR1 SGHRS, CDR2 YFSETQ. J was trimmed by 0 bases and V by 4 bases; bases with no gene match: 7. DNA of the CDR3: TGCGCCAGCAGCGTGGGACAGCTAAGCTCTGGAAACACCATATATTTT. Translated, it gives CASSVGQLSSGNTIYF.

The chain combines TRBV5-4 with TRBJ2-5; 8 nucleotides align to TRBD2. The DNA end favors TRBJ2-7, so the J call may be wrong. The CDR3 is made up of 17 amino acids. Germline assignment: CDR1 SGHNT and CDR2 YYREEE (reference sequence). CDR3 sequence: CASSLGRPSGSAYEQYF. Written as DNA, the CDR3 is TGTGCCAGCAGCTTGGGAAGGCCGAGCGGGAGCGCCTACGAGCAGTACTTC.

Of note for this clone: Other DNA sequences of this sample code for an identical CDR3. The genes are TRBV4-1 and TRBJ2-5, with 7 bases identical to TRBD2. Germline loops: CDR1 MGHRA, CDR2 YSYEKL. V gave up 1 base and J gave up 5 bases; unmatched junction bases: 4. CDR3 size: 14 residues. The CDR3 nucleotides read TGCGCCAGCAGCCAAGGACTAGCATCCGAGACCCAGTACTTC. Translating it yields CASSQGLASETQYF.

This chain links TRBV7-9 with TRBJ1-3; D call uncertain. Germline V gene lookup returns CDR1 SEHNR and CDR2 FQNEAQ (reference sequence). The CDR3 covers 13 residues. V lost 2 bases and J 3 bases, leaving 5 bases between the germline ends. The CDR3 sequence: CASSLSSGNTIYF. The CDR3 DNA follows: TGTGCCAGCAGCTTAAGTAGTGGAAACACCATATATTTT.

This clone was seen once. The V call is TRBV7-6, the J call TRBJ2-7; 8 bases are shared with TRBD1. With 5 bases clipped from V and 3 bases from J, the junction kept 9 bases outside the gene matches. From germline, CDR1 is SGHVS and CDR2 FNYEAQ. CDR3 length: 15 residues. CDR3 DNA sequence: TGTGCCAGCAGCCTATCCGGGACAGGAAACTACGAGCAGTACTTC. This gives the protein CASSLSGTGNYEQYF.

This chain links TRBV6-6 with TRBJ1-1; 12 bases map to TRBD1. CDR1 is MNHNY and CDR2 is SVGAGI in the germline V gene (reference sequence). J was trimmed by 5 bases and V by 5 bases; bases with no gene match: 3. The CDR3 is 14 residues long. The DNA of the CDR3 is TGTGCCAGCAGTCGGGACAGGGGGCTTACTGAAGCTTTCTTT. Amino acid sequence: CASSRDRGLTEAFF.

The rearrangement uses TRBV7-2 and TRBJ2-5; 7 bases align to TRBD2. From germline, CDR1 is SGHTA and CDR2 FQGNSA. CDR3 length equals 14 residues. Trimming cost V 0 bases and J 11 bases; bases outside gene matches: 9. The CDR3 region has the DNA TGTGCCAGCAGCTTAGCGGGAGGGCCTCGGGAGCAGTACTTC. This gives the protein CASSLAGGPREQYF.

This chain joins TRBV30 and TRBJ1-2; the match to TRBD1 covers 8 bases. The junction had 6 bases not matched to a gene; V was cut back by 4 bases and J by 8 bases. The CDR3 consists of 12 residues. Germline-derived CDR1 and CDR2 are GTSNPN and SVGIG (reference sequence). The CDR3 is CAWTRDRQGYTF. The DNA for the CDR3 is TGTGCCTGGACAAGGGACAGGCAGGGCTACACCTTC.

The chain joins TRBV20-1 to TRBJ2-7; D may be TRBD1 (6 bases). CDR1 DFQATT and CDR2 SNEGSKA come from the germline V gene (reference sequence). CDR3 size: 11 residues. V was cut by 6 bases and J by 3 bases, with 9 bases left in between. CDR3 nucleotides: TGCAGTGCACAGGGTGGCTACGAGCAGTACTTC. Amino acid sequence: CSAQGGYEQYF.

The chain recombines TRBV20-1 with TRBJ1-6, with 7 bases matching TRBD1. J was trimmed by 10 bases and V by 4 bases; bases with no gene match: 1. From germline, CDR1 is DFQATT and CDR2 SNEGSKA (reference sequence). The length of the CDR3 is 11 residues. CDR3 in DNA: TGCAGTGCTACACAGGGGTCACCCCTCCACTTT. Translated, it gives CSATQGSPLHF.